Here is one TCR beta chain with its context. These data originate in a study of CD8+ T cells in alopecia areata. The CDR3 has 13 amino acids. The V gene's germline CDR1 is SGHRS and CDR2 YFSETQ. Trimming left V 2 bases short and J 4 bases short, with 10 bases between. The treatment was: oral pan-JAK inhibitor, 5-10 mg twice daily. cDNA prepared by RNA extraction and subsequent reverse transcription served as the template for sequencing. TCRdb keeps only in-frame clones here, not all; method: immunoSEQ multiplex PCR. Here the sample spans about 210,000 clones, around 65% being singletons. The chain combines TRBV5-1 with TRBJ2-7; D uncertain. This clonotype was sampled from a human donor with alopecia areata. Specimen: CD4+ T cells sorted from blood, collected at week 4, from a patient treated with tofacitinib. The CDR3 DNA reads TGCGCCAGCAGCTTAGACCTGGAATACGAGCAGTACTTC. Protein product: CASSLDLEYEQYF.